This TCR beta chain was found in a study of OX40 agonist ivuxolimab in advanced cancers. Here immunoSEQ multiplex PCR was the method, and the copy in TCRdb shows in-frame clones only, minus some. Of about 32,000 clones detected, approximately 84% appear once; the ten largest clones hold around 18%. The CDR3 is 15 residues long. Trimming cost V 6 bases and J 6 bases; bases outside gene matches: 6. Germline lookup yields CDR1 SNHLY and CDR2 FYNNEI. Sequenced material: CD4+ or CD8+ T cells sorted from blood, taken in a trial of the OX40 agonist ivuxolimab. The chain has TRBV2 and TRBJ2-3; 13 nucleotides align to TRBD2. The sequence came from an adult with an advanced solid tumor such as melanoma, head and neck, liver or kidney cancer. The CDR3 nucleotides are TGTGCCAGCAGCTGGACTAGCGGGAGTGGCGATACGCAGTATTTT. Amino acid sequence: CASSWTSGSGDTQYF.